This entry lists 2 T cell receptor beta chains sequenced from one sample in a study of blood T cell repertoires in COVID-19. The assay was immunoSEQ multiplex PCR, and TCRdb's table has in-frame clones only and misses some. The sample comprises about 140,000 clones, approximately 89% of which are singletons, and around 1.6% rests with the top ten. The specimen was peripheral blood. These receptors came from a human donor in a cohort sampled during active COVID-19.

The chain uses TRBV10-3 and TRBJ1-1, with unresolved D. Trimming stripped 3 bases from V and 1 base from J, with 12 bases between. The V gene's germline CDR1 is ENHRY and CDR2 SYGVKD. CDR3 size: 15 residues. The CDR3 sequence: CAISDPMTGNTEAFF. CDR3 sequence (DNA): TGTGCCATCAGTGACCCTATGACGGGGAACACTGAAGCTTTCTTT.

V gene TRBV29-1 combines with J gene TRBJ2-1; TRBD1 matches 7 bases. V lost 4 bases, J lost 7 bases, and 4 bases stayed unmatched. This CDR3 has 12 amino acids. The germline V gene has CDR1 SQVTM and CDR2 ANQGSEA. The CDR3, as DNA: TGCAGCGTTGCCGACAGGGCGAATGAGCAGTTCTTC. Its protein is CSVADRANEQFF.